This T cell receptor beta chain came from a study of cytomegalovirus exposure and HLA in healthy donors. Study background: In a later analysis, the roughly 110 validation repertoires were reported to have used the same platform as the roughly 730 first-cohort repertoires. Whole-study results and caveats: The tendency of first-cohort TCR clusters to co-occur in the 120 or so validation repertoires emerged from a later analysis. A list of around 160 TCR beta chains associated with cytomegalovirus was given.

On this clone: Its specificity is unknown.

J lost 0 bases, V lost 1 base, and 14 bases had no gene match. The length of the CDR3 is 20 residues. Germline V CDR1 and CDR2: SNHLY, FYNNEI. Separation from the approximately 720-subject first cohort characterized the approximately 130-subject validation cohort, to which the donors belonged. Sequencing was performed with immunoSEQ multiplex PCR; in TCRdb, only in-frame clones are kept and a portion is missing. The sample has 82,000 or so clones, approximately 95% seen once. The source is a woman under 30 in good health and CMV-seronegative. This rearrangement joins TRBV2 to TRBJ1-5; 8 positions agree with TRBD1. Sequencing was performed on PBMCs. The CDR3 DNA follows: TGTGCCAGCAGTGAAGATCAGGTCGGGACAGGAAAATATAGCAATCAGCCCCAGCATTTT. Translating it yields CASSEDQVGTGKYSNQPQHF. Full variable domain (remainder filled in from reference TRBV2 and TRBJ1-5): EPEVTQTPSHQVTQMGQEVILRCVPISNHLYFYWYRQILGQKVEFLVSFYNNEISEKSEIFDDQFSVERPDGSNFTLKIRSTKLEDSAMYFCASSEDQVGTGKYSNQPQHFGDGTRLSIL.